This T cell receptor (beta chain) is from a study of blood T cell repertoires in COVID-19. For the study at large: Both acute and convalescent COVID-19 samples were obtained from the United States, Italy and Spain. In each case, the material was cDNA or gDNA derived from T cells, B-cell-depleted T cells, or PBMCs.

Germline V lookup: CDR1 SEHNR, CDR2 FQNEAQ (reference sequence). The CDR3 covers 17 residues. Germline trimming cut 5 bases from V and 0 bases from J; bases unmatched to any gene: 7. Original processing notes: Estimated nucleated cell counts came from reference gene primer amplification. The assay was immunoSEQ multiplex PCR, and TCRdb's table has in-frame clones only and misses some. V, J and clone size are those of that table, while D and trimming were read from the DNA. Among 250,000 or so clones, approximately 90% were seen once, and the ten largest hold 3%. V and J are TRBV7-9 and TRBJ2-1; 10 bases fit TRBD2. This receptor was identified in a young man with active or convalescent COVID-19. Specimen: peripheral blood. The CDR3 DNA reads TGTGCCAGCAGCCCCGAACTAGCGGGGCCCTCCTACAATGAGCAGTTCTTC. Amino acids: CASSPELAGPSYNEQFF.